Each of the 9 T cell receptor beta chains below was sequenced from the same sample in a study of control samples from healthy donors and cancer patients (dated by TCRdb to 2018 to 2020). Library construction relied on the immunoSEQ multiplex PCR assay. The clones in this table, taken by TCRdb from immuneACCESS, are in-frame only. Not every clone is retained; where verified, under half of the shortfall comes from an unresolved V gene, and the cause of the rest is unknown. The sample records fewer than 200,000 clones, more than 80% of which are singletons. About 1.4% of the sample comes from the top ten. What was sequenced was blood. Receptors were obtained from a man in his thirties or forties in good health.

The rearrangement uses TRBV11-2 and TRBJ2-1; 7 bases are shared with TRBD1. Germline CDR1 reads SGHAT; CDR2 reads FQNNGV. The CDR3 contains 15 residues. V dropped 5 bases and J dropped 2; count of bases not matched to a gene: 6. The DNA of the CDR3 is TGTGCCAGCAGCCCCGACAGGGTCACCTACAATGAGCAGTTCTTC. Protein: CASSPDRVTYNEQFF.

The chain combines TRBV12-3 or TRBV12-4 with TRBJ2-7; 10 positions match TRBD1. The junction had 4 bases not matched to a gene; V was cut back by 7 bases and J by 4 bases. The CDR3 consists of 13 residues. The DNA of the CDR3 is TGTGCCAGCAAGACAGGGGGCAAATACGAGCAGTACTTC. Protein: CASKTGGKYEQYF.

This clone was seen a single time. The chain recombines TRBV18 with TRBJ2-3, with TRBD1 matching over 7 bases. The CDR3 sequence is 16 residues long. With V trimmed by 3 bases and J by 2 bases, 8 bases remained unmatched. CDR1 KGHSH and CDR2 LQKENI come from the germline V gene. DNA for the CDR3: TGTGCCAGCTCACCCGACAGGGTCAGTTTCACAGATACGCAGTATTTT. Translation: CASSPDRVSFTDTQYF.

This clone appeared once. This chain connects TRBV5-1 to TRBJ2-7; tentatively, D is TRBD2 (7 bases). Germline V CDR1 and CDR2: SGHRS, YFSETQ. The CDR3 contains 15 residues. Trimming cost V 4 bases and J 3 bases, with 17 bases left between them. CDR3: CASSLGAGRDYEQYF. In nucleotides, the CDR3 is TGCGCCAGCAGCCTGGGGGCAGGGAGGGACTACGAGCAGTACTTC. Together with reference TRBV5-1 and TRBJ2-7, the CDR3 gives the full variable domain: KAGVTQTPRYLIKTRGQQVTLSCSPISGHRSVSWYQQTPGQGLQFLFEYFSETQRNKGNFPGRFSGRQFSNSRSEMNVSTLELGDSALYLCASSLGAGRDYEQYFGPGTRLTVT.

The chain employs TRBV7-2 and TRBJ1-6; D not resolved. Trimming removed 5 bases from V and 0 bases from J, with 11 bases in between. The CDR3 has 16 residues. From germline, CDR1 is SGHTA and CDR2 FQGNSA. CDR3 sequence (DNA): TGTGCCAGCAGCCTTGGCGGTAGCTCCTATAATTCACCCCTCCACTTT. Translated: CASSLGGSSYNSPLHF.

This rearrangement joins TRBV4-2 to TRBJ1-3; perhaps TRBD1 as D (6 bases). From germline, CDR1 is LGHNA and CDR2 YNFKEQ. The V gene lost 4 bases and the J gene lost 4 bases, with 14 bases spanning the gap. This CDR3 contains 15 residues. DNA for the CDR3: TGTGCCAGCAGCCCACAAACAGGGTTAGGAAACACCATATATTTT. It codes for CASSPQTGLGNTIYF.

The chain employs TRBV5-1 and TRBJ2-5; TRBD1 might be the D (5 bases). The CDR3 length is 14 residues. Germline lookup yields CDR1 SGHRS and CDR2 YFSETQ. V was pared by 1 base and J by 1 base, with 8 bases between. CDR3 bases: TGCGCCAGCAGCTTGAAGACAGCCCAAGAGACCCAGTACTTC. Protein product: CASSLKTAQETQYF.

This chain uses TRBV19 with TRBJ2-1; perhaps TRBD1 as D (6 bases). V was trimmed by 3 bases and J by 5 bases, leaving 11 bases between them. This CDR3 spans 14 amino acids. Germline values: CDR1 LNHDA, CDR2 SQIVND (reference sequence). CDR3 nucleotide sequence: TGTGCCAGTAGTATCGGAACAGGGAACAATGAGCAGTTCTTC. The encoded protein is CASSIGTGNNEQFF.

The chain couples TRBV15 to TRBJ2-2; tentatively, D is TRBD1 (5 bases). V lost 2 bases, J lost 6 bases, and 16 bases lay in between. Per the germline V gene, CDR1 is LNHNV and CDR2 is YYDKDF (reference sequence). The CDR3 loop spans 16 amino acids. CDR3 protein: CATSRTRFRGSGELFF. The CDR3 DNA reads TGTGCCACCAGCAGAACCCGTTTTAGGGGCTCCGGGGAGCTGTTTTTT.